A single sample is the source of the 27 T cell receptor beta chains below, sequenced in a study of human T cells and chemical hapten exposure. In TCRdb, the RACE reads were re-called with MiXCR into one record per CDR3 protein. The sample lists approximately 49,000 distinct CDR3 sequences, 9% to 9.5% occurring once. Time point indicated: patch test 1, 2 weeks after DPC sensitization. Treatment given: therapeutic diphenylcyclopropenone sensitization with weekly scalp DPC. The specimen comprised whole blood, sampled in connection with sensitization to the hapten diphenylcyclopropenone (DPC). These receptors were obtained from a woman aged 45-65 years with alopecia areata. Some clones in this sample may be carry-over from other donors' samples.

This clonotype was picked up many times. The rearrangement uses TRBV6-1 and TRBJ1-2; D gene ambiguous. Trimming removed 1 base at V and 2 bases at J, with 5 bases between. CDR1 and CDR2 from the germline V gene are MNHNS and SASEGT. The CDR3 runs 13 residues. CDR3 sequence reads: CASSEDWNYGYTF. DNA for the CDR3: TGTGCCAGCAGTGAAGACTGGAACTATGGCTACACCTTC.

In this sample, this clonotype turned up many times. The chain uses TRBV6-6 and TRBJ2-2; 10 positions match TRBD2. In germline, CDR1 is MNHNY, CDR2 SVGAGI (reference sequence). With 2 bases clipped from V and 3 bases from J, the junction kept 6 bases outside the gene matches. This CDR3 region has 17 residues. For the CDR3, the DNA is TGTGCCAGCAGTTACGGGAGCGGGAGGGCCGACACCGGGGAGCTGTTTTTT. This encodes CASSYGSGRADTGELFF.

The chain links TRBV2 to TRBJ2-1; D may be TRBD2 (5 bases). Germline CDR1 is SNHLY and CDR2 is FYNNEI. This CDR3 spans 13 amino acids. V lost 8 bases and J 13 bases, leaving 21 bases between the germline ends. CDR3 coding DNA: TGTGCCAGCGGTGTGCTAACGACGGGAATCCAGTTCTTC. As protein: CASGVLTTGIQFF.

This clonotype turned up a few times. The rearrangement joins TRBV25-1 to TRBJ2-7; unclear D gene. Germline loops: CDR1 MGHDK, CDR2 SYGVNS. The CDR3 runs to 12 residues. Trimming shortened V by 7 bases and J by 0 bases, and 7 bases separated the two germline ends. The CDR3 bases are TGTGCCAGCAAGGAGAACTCCTACGAGCAGTACTTC. This sequence encodes CASKENSYEQYF.

The rearrangement uses TRBV6-2 or TRBV6-3 and TRBJ2-1, with 8 bases lining up with TRBD1. V lost 2 bases to trimming and J lost 2 bases; unmatched junction nucleotides: 8. The germline V gene encodes CDR1 MNHEY and CDR2 SVGEGT. The CDR3 length is 17 residues. CDR3 sequence reads: CASSYPMGQATYNEQFF. The CDR3 DNA reads as TGTGCCAGCAGTTACCCAATGGGACAGGCCACCTACAATGAGCAGTTCTTC.

In its sample, this clonotype was seen many times. The chain is built from TRBV14 and TRBJ2-1, with TRBD2 matching 14 bases. Trimming removed 7 bases from V and 7 bases from J; junction bases left unmatched: 6. This CDR3 comprises 15 residues. Germline V lookup: CDR1 SGHDN, CDR2 FVKESK. This CDR3 reads CASTAGTSGSNEQFF. The CDR3, as DNA: TGTGCCAGCACCGCCGGGACTAGCGGGAGTAATGAGCAGTTCTTC.

Concerning this clonotype itself: A much larger clone lies a single base off, so this may be a read error. The J gene is TRBJ2-3, the V gene TRBV7-9, with 11 bases lining up with TRBD2. The CDR3 spans 15 residues. Germline V gene sequence: CDR1 SEHNR, CDR2 FQNEAQ (reference sequence). V lost 6 bases and J lost 4; bases outside the gene matches: 6. The CDR3 DNA sequence: TGTGCCAGCAGTGGGACTAGCGGCGGTCCAGATACGCAGTATTTT. It encodes CASSGTSGGPDTQYF.

There are a few counts of this clonotype. A much larger clone lies a single base off, so this may be a read error. V is TRBV12-3 or TRBV12-4 and J is TRBJ1-5; TRBD1 matches 10 bases. The V and J ends lost 1 base and 0 bases, in that order; junction bases with no gene match: 18. The CDR3 runs to 22 residues. The CDR3 nucleotides read TGTGCCAGCAGTTTAGGCAAAATGTCGGTTGGGACAGGGGCATATAGCAATCAGCCCCAGCATTTT. Amino acids: CASSLGKMSVGTGAYSNQPQHF.

This clonotype was counted at least ten times. CDR3 coding DNA: TGTGCCAGCAGTTACGGGACTCCTAATACGCAGTATTTT. Its translation is CASSYGTPNTQYF. The chain has TRBV6-6 and TRBJ2-3, with a tentative D call TRBD2 (6 bases). Germline V gene lookup returns CDR1 MNHNY and CDR2 SVGAGI (reference sequence). The CDR3 is 13 residues long. Trimming removed 2 bases at V and 7 bases at J, with 10 bases between.

This clonotype was detected many times. The chain combines TRBV6-2 or TRBV6-3 with TRBJ2-7; TRBD2 might be the D (7 bases). The CDR3 totals 15 residues. V dropped 5 bases and J dropped 1 base, with 15 bases sitting between them. Germline V gene data show CDR1 as MNHEY and CDR2 as SVGEGT. CDR3 bases: TGTGCCAGCAGTACGGGGGGCGGACGGTCCTACGAGCAGTACTTC. Translating gives CASSTGGGRSYEQYF.

This clonotype was detected only a few times. J is TRBJ1-6 and V is TRBV9; the D is unclear. CDR1 is SGDLS and CDR2 is YYNGEE in the germline V gene. CDR3 length equals 15 residues. V was cut by 0 bases and J by 7 bases, with 11 bases left in between. The CDR3 region is CASSVDGMPNSPLHF. The CDR3 DNA is TGTGCCAGCAGCGTAGATGGGATGCCGAATTCACCCCTCCACTTT. Combining the CDR3 with reference TRBV9 and TRBJ1-6 gives the whole variable domain DSGVTQTPKHLITATGQRVTLRCSPRSGDLSVYWYQQSLDQGLQFLIQYYNGEERAKGNILERFSAQQFPDLHSELNLSSLELGDSALYFCASSVDGMPNSPLHFGNGTRLTVT.

The sample holds many counts of this clonotype. The chain uses TRBV20-1 and TRBJ2-7; D gene unclear. The germline CDR1 and CDR2 sequences are DFQATT and SNEGSKA (reference sequence). Trimming took 3 bases from V and 0 from J, leaving 12 bases between them. The CDR3 spans 14 residues. CDR3 DNA sequence: TGCAGTGCTAGGGGTCTCTACAGCTCCTACGAGCAGTACTTC. Translating gives CSARGLYSSYEQYF.

This clonotype was counted between two and nine times. The chain couples TRBV20-1 to TRBJ2-1, with D possibly matching TRBD2 (5 bases). The CDR3 is 16 amino acids. Trimming took off 6 bases at V and 4 bases at J, with 22 bases between the two ends. Germline values: CDR1 DFQATT, CDR2 SNEGSKA (reference sequence). CDR3 residues: CSARSAGDSLYNEQFF. The CDR3 nucleotides are TGCAGTGCCCGAAGTGCGGGCGACTCCCTATACAATGAGCAGTTCTTC.

Notes on this clonotype: It may be a read error: a sequence one base away is much more abundant. This chain links TRBV30 with TRBJ1-1; tentatively, D is TRBD1 (5 bases). This CDR3 is built from 13 residues. Germline V lookup: CDR1 GTSNPN, CDR2 SVGIG (reference sequence). The CDR3 protein is CAWSEGYNTEVFF. The CDR3 DNA reads as TGTGCCTGGAGTGAGGGGTACAACACTGAAGTTTTCTTT.

This clonotype came up many times. This sequence joins TRBV7-9 and TRBJ2-1; 8 nucleotides agree with TRBD1. The V segment lost 2 bases and the J segment 11 bases; nucleotides outside the gene matches: 5. Germline V gene lookup returns CDR1 SEHNR and CDR2 FQNEAQ (reference sequence). The CDR3 is 13 residues long. The CDR3 DNA reads TGTGCCAGCAGCTTACCAGACAGGGGTAAGCAGTTCTTC. Amino acid sequence: CASSLPDRGKQFF.

In this sample, this clonotype turned up many times. The chain joins TRBV7-9 to TRBJ2-6; D may be TRBD2 (5 bases). The V gene lost 3 bases and the J gene lost 2 bases, with 11 bases spanning the gap. CDR1 is SEHNR, CDR2 FQNEAQ, per germline (reference sequence). This CDR3 spans 16 amino acids. This CDR3 reads CASSLWFGAGANVLTF. In DNA form, the CDR3 reads TGTGCCAGCAGCTTGTGGTTCGGGGCTGGGGCCAACGTCCTGACTTTC.

This clonotype was observed many times. This rearrangement joins TRBV7-9 to TRBJ2-3; no definite D call. V was shortened by 3 bases and J by 0 bases, with 7 bases between the two germline ends. This CDR3 is 14 amino acids long. Germline CDR1 reads SEHNR; CDR2 reads FQNEAQ (reference sequence). In DNA, the CDR3 is TGTGCCAGCAGCTTGGTCGACAGCACAGATACGCAGTATTTT. This gives the protein CASSLVDSTDTQYF.

Many counts were recorded for this clonotype. The chain combines TRBV2 with TRBJ1-3; possibly TRBD1 for D (6 bases). CDR1 and CDR2 (germline): SNHLY, FYNNEI. The CDR3 length is 15 residues. V lost 5 bases and J 3 bases, leaving 14 bases between the germline ends. The CDR3 nucleotides are TGTGCCAGCAGTTGGACAGAGGTTGGTGGAAACACCATATATTTT. Translation gives CASSWTEVGGNTIYF.

This clonotype has just a few counts. The chain couples TRBV6-6 to TRBJ1-5; perhaps TRBD1 as D (5 bases). V was trimmed by 6 bases and J by 0 bases, leaving 12 bases between them. Germline V lookup: CDR1 MNHNY, CDR2 SVGAGI (reference sequence). The CDR3 sequence is 15 residues long. CDR3 DNA sequence: TGTGCCAGCAGCCGAGGGGTTGATAGCAATCAGCCCCAGCATTTT. Protein product: CASSRGVDSNQPQHF.

This clonotype was seen a few times. The rearrangement links TRBV28 to TRBJ2-7, with D tentatively TRBD1 or TRBD2 (5 bases each). The germline gives CDR1 MDHEN, CDR2 SYDVKM. The V end was cut by 7 bases, the J end by 0 bases, with 19 bases between. This CDR3 is built from 16 residues. Here the CDR3 DNA reads TGTGCCAGCAACTCCTGGTCGGGGCTAAGCTCCTACGAGCAGTACTTC. Translation: CASNSWSGLSSYEQYF.

The table lists this clonotype with many counts. The rearrangement links TRBV9 to TRBJ2-5; weak D call: TRBD2 (5 bases). Germline V gene lookup returns CDR1 SGDLS and CDR2 YYNGEE. V lost 0 bases and J lost 7, with 10 bases in between. This CDR3 contains 13 residues. CDR3 residues: CASSVAGSGTQYF. Written as DNA, the CDR3 is TGTGCCAGCAGCGTAGCTGGAAGCGGGACCCAGTACTTC.

The chain employs TRBV9 and TRBJ1-1; maybe TRBD1 (6 bases). The germline CDR1 and CDR2 sequences are SGDLS and YYNGEE. Trimming removed 0 bases from V and 3 bases from J, with 9 bases in between. The CDR3 loop spans 14 amino acids. The CDR3 sequence is CASSVEGGYTEAFF. For the CDR3, the DNA is TGTGCCAGCAGCGTAGAAGGGGGATACACTGAAGCTTTCTTT.

This clonotype was counted ten times or more. The gene calls are TRBV29-1 and TRBJ2-1; 8 bases map to TRBD2. V was clipped by 5 bases and J by 7 bases; unmatched bases: 10. The CDR3 runs 14 residues. Germline V CDR1 and CDR2: SQVTM, ANQGSEA. The CDR3 here is CSVPAGGGLNEQFF. The CDR3 DNA follows: TGCAGCGTTCCCGCGGGAGGAGGATTGAATGAGCAGTTCTTC.

This clonotype was counted ten times or more. The chain combines TRBV28 with TRBJ2-1; D tentatively reads TRBD1 or TRBD2 (5 bases each). In germline, CDR1 is MDHEN, CDR2 SYDVKM. This CDR3 is built from 16 residues. The ends were cut back, 8 bases at V and 2 bases at J, with 19 bases in the middle. The CDR3 protein is CASGSLGEWPYNEQFF. The CDR3 coding sequence is TGTGCCAGCGGGTCCTTGGGGGAGTGGCCCTACAATGAGCAGTTCTTC. Combining the CDR3 with reference TRBV28 and TRBJ2-1 gives the whole variable domain DVKVTQSSRYLVKRTGEKVFLECVQDMDHENMFWYRQDPGLGLRLIYFSYDVKMKEKGDIPEGYSVSREKKERFSLILESASTNQTSMYLCASGSLGEWPYNEQFFGPGTRLTVL.

This clonotype has a count of ten or more. This chain links TRBV12-3 or TRBV12-4 with TRBJ1-2; 10 nucleotides agree with TRBD1. CDR3 length: 13 residues. V lost 6 bases, J lost 7 bases, and 5 bases stayed unmatched. The CDR3 sequence is CASRGTGAGGYTF. The DNA of the CDR3 is TGTGCCAGCAGAGGGACAGGGGCGGGTGGCTACACCTTC.

This clonotype came up many times. The chain's CDR3 is CASSIGTGNYGYTF. CDR3 in DNA: TGTGCCAGCAGCATCGGGACAGGGAACTATGGCTACACCTTC. The chain uses TRBV13 and TRBJ1-2, with TRBD1 identical over 9 bases. The CDR3 is 14 residues long. V trimming: 5 bases; J trimming: 2 bases; junction bases outside the gene matches: 3. CDR1 is PRHDT, CDR2 FYEKMQ, per germline (reference sequence).

This clonotype was observed many times. V is TRBV12-3 or TRBV12-4 and J is TRBJ1-3; D is uncertain. Trimming shortened V by 6 bases and J by 0 bases, and 15 bases separated the two germline ends. This CDR3 has 16 amino acids. The CDR3 DNA reads TGTGCCAGCAGAGAGCCCACAGTCTTCTCTGGAAACACCATATATTTT. Its protein product is CASREPTVFSGNTIYF.